The sequence of this TCR beta chain was determined in a study of cytomegalovirus exposure and HLA in healthy donors. General observations from the study: Earlier analysis yielded a pattern in which most TCR beta V segments were productive about 90% or about 30% of the time. While the bulk of TCR sequences proved rare, some public TCRs turned up in many donors. A classifier reportedly called cytomegalovirus status with high sensitivity and specificity.

The PCR used 60 Vbeta and 13 Jbeta primers. Using immunoSEQ multiplex PCR, the repertoire was profiled, and TCRdb retains in-frame clones only, with some absent. The table shows about 160,000 clones, with about 80% occurring only once. The donors gave bone marrow, and they were healthy. This clone has more than one count but fewer than ten. Its antigen is not known. The germline V gene encodes CDR1 MGHRA and CDR2 YSYEKL. The V and J ends lost 7 bases and 3 bases respectively, with 18 bases between them. The CDR3 is made up of 15 amino acids. The source of this sequence is a woman between 45 and 60 years old in good health and CMV-seropositive. Sequenced input: PBMCs. V and J are TRBV4-1 and TRBJ1-1; D gene uncertain. CDR3 in DNA: TGCGCCAGCAAAGCCGTAGACTCGCTGTACACTGAAGCTTTCTTT. Translation gives CASKAVDSLYTEAFF.